This T cell receptor (beta chain) appears in the sequencing data of a study of CD8 T cells in ankylosing spondylitis. Library preparation for TCR beta used quantitative 5'-RACE with molecular barcodes. TCRdb passed the 5' RACE reads through MiXCR, listing each CDR3 protein once. The table includes some 350,000 distinct CDR3 sequences, over 12% detected once. Per the germline V gene, CDR1 is SGHAT and CDR2 is FQNNGV. The CDR3 has 16 residues. V lost 1 base, J lost 4 bases, and 13 bases lay in between. To note about this clonotype: The antigen remains unidentified.

General observations from the study: Disease-associated clones were CD8+ and fairly uncommon in peripheral blood. One TCR beta motif, made up of several highly homologous variants, appeared characteristic of ankylosing spondylitis blood.

Sequenced material: blood, either unsorted or a sorted T cell fraction (not recorded which). The TCR comes from a male donor with ankylosing spondylitis or in good health (not recorded which). The chain uses TRBV11-2 and TRBJ2-2, with D unresolved. The CDR3 bases are TGTGCCAGCAGCTTAGCGACTCTCCGAGTCACCGGGGAGCTGTTTTTT. Residues: CASSLATLRVTGELFF.